The next 19 T cell receptor beta chains were all read from a single sample in a study of T cell clusters in autoimmune cytopenias. TRB was amplified from about 250 ng of peripheral blood genomic DNA per sample. TRB was amplified by touch-down multiplex PCR, primer pools A and B combined. For each CDR3 protein, TCRdb gives one entry from its re-call of the multiplex PCR reads, without DNA. Recorded for this sample: around 7,200 distinct CDR3 sequences. This same sample was also taken into another study, of T cell repertoires in aging, cancer and after chemotherapy.

The sample was peripheral blood. All receptors come from a human donor in good health.

This clonotype is identified as medium-sized from frequency. The rearrangement links TRBV19 to TRBJ1-6; TCRdb's D gene call, TRBD1, goes unchecked for lack of DNA. Germline V gives CDR1 LNHDA, CDR2 SQIVND (reference sequence). The CDR3 length is 14 residues. The CDR3 sequence: CASTPLGYDSPLHF.

The gene calls are TRBV10-1 and TRBJ2-3; TCRdb's assignment of TRBD2 cannot be checked, as there is no DNA. CDR1 is WNHNN, CDR2 SYGVQD, per germline (reference sequence). The CDR3 spans 16 residues. CDR3 protein: CASSESRGGFEDTQYF.

The chain combines TRBV11-2 with TRBJ2-2; the D call of TRBD2 rests on TCRdb alone, since no DNA is present to check it. Germline V gene sequence: CDR1 SGHAT, CDR2 FQNNGV. The length of the CDR3 is 16 residues. The CDR3 reads CASSFSGRAGSGELFF.

The V gene is TRBV5-4, the J gene TRBJ1-6; with no DNA, the TCRdb D assignment of TRBD1 cannot be verified. Looked up from germline, CDR1 is SGHNT and CDR2 is YYREEE (reference sequence). CDR3 length equals 15 residues. The CDR3 sequence is CASSLAAGGNSPLHF. The full variable domain, rest sourced from reference TRBV5-4 and TRBJ1-6, is ETGVTQSPTHLIKTRGQQVTLRCSSQSGHNTVSWYQQALGQGPQFIFQYYREEENGRGNFPPRFSGLQFPNYSSELNVNALELDDSALYLCASSLAAGGNSPLHFGNGTRLTVT.

The CDR3 is CASRLRGASVYEQYF. The chain is built from TRBV27 and TRBJ2-7; TCRdb calls TRBD2, which cannot be checked without DNA. There are 15 residues in the CDR3. Germline V gives CDR1 MNHEY, CDR2 SMNVEV (reference sequence).

The chain is built from TRBV7-2 and TRBJ1-3. The CDR3 length is 13 residues. Germline V gives CDR1 SGHTA, CDR2 FQGNSA. This chain's CDR3 is CASSFPQGNTIYF.

The rearrangement uses TRBV12-3 or TRBV12-4 and TRBJ2-7; TCRdb outputs TRBD2, but without DNA this stays unchecked. This CDR3 is built from 14 residues. CDR3 sequence: CASSLGAGPYEQYF.

The chain carries TRBV5-5 and TRBJ1-2. The CDR3 length is 12 residues. Germline CDR1 SGHKS, CDR2 YYEKEE (reference sequence). CDR3 amino acids: CASSRYQSGYTF.

The V call is TRBV30, the J call TRBJ1-4; TCRdb indicates TRBD1, and absent DNA this call remains unverified. The CDR3 contains 14 residues. Per the germline V gene, CDR1 is GTSNPN and CDR2 is SVGIG (reference sequence). This CDR3 is CAWSVSGVNEKLFF.

This chain uses TRBV27 with TRBJ1-6; lacking DNA, the TRBD1 call made by TCRdb goes unchecked. The CDR3 length is 17 residues. Germline CDR1 MNHEY, CDR2 SMNVEV (reference sequence). CDR3 sequence: CASSFFPKSSYNSPLHF.

The rearrangement uses TRBV5-6 and TRBJ1-2; TCRdb outputs TRBD1, but without DNA this stays unchecked. This CDR3 spans 16 amino acids. Per germline, CDR1 SGHDT and CDR2 YYEEEE. The CDR3 sequence: CASSLAPGQGTDGYTF.

This rearrangement joins TRBV30 to TRBJ1-1. CDR1 GTSNPN and CDR2 SVGIG come from the germline V gene (reference sequence). The CDR3 extends over 12 amino acids. CDR3 region: CAWELRNTEAFF. The full variable domain, in which reference TRBV30 and TRBJ1-1 provide the parts outside the CDR3, is SQTIHQWPATLVQPVGSPLSLECTVEGTSNPNLYWYRQAAGRGLQLLFYSVGIGQISSEVPQNLSASRPQDRQFILSSKKLLLSDSGFYLCAWELRNTEAFFGQGTRLTVV.

The V call is TRBV7-9, the J call TRBJ2-1. The CDR3 is made up of 12 amino acids. Germline CDR1 and CDR2: SEHNR and FQNEAQ (reference sequence). The CDR3 spells CASSLDKNEQFF.

V gene TRBV7-6 combines with J gene TRBJ1-6. The germline gives CDR1 SGHVS, CDR2 FNYEAQ. The CDR3 length is 13 residues. CDR3 residues: CASSASFNSPLHF.

This chain uses TRBV6-6 with TRBJ1-2. From germline, CDR1 is MNHNY and CDR2 SVGAGI (reference sequence). The CDR3 is 14 amino acids. This CDR3 is CASSYSGTLGGYTF.

This rearrangement joins TRBV20-1 to TRBJ2-3; TCRdb selects TRBD2, and the lack of DNA leaves this call unchecked. The CDR3 spans 14 residues. CDR1 DFQATT and CDR2 SNEGSKA come from the germline V gene (reference sequence). The CDR3 spells CSARLAGGADTQYF.

The V gene is TRBV29-1, the J gene TRBJ2-5; TCRdb's D call of TRBD2 is untestable without DNA. The CDR3 runs to 14 residues. Germline V gene sequence: CDR1 SQVTM, CDR2 ANQGSEA. The CDR3 reads CSGDVGPLRGTQYF.

According to its frequency, this clonotype is medium-sized (0.01 to 0.1%). The V and J genes are TRBV5-4 and TRBJ2-3; TCRdb's assignment of TRBD2 cannot be checked, as there is no DNA. The CDR3 sequence is 14 residues long. Germline CDR1 and CDR2: SGHNT and YYREEE (reference sequence). This CDR3 reads CASSPWTVSDTQYF.

J is TRBJ2-2 and V is TRBV5-1; absent DNA, TCRdb's TRBD1 call cannot be checked. Germline V gene data show CDR1 as SGHRS and CDR2 as YFSETQ. The CDR3 contains 15 residues. The CDR3: CASSPEGTVAGELFF.